Presented here are 19 T cell receptor beta chains from one specimen sequenced in a study of T cells in localized non-small cell lung cancer. Repertoires were generated with immunoSEQ multiplex PCR, while TCRdb's copy carries only in-frame clones and drops some. The sample gives roughly 50,000 clones, about four fifths of which show up once; 20% is in the top ten. The material was peripheral blood, obtained before any cancer treatment. These receptors were collected from an older female donor with stage II squamous cell lung carcinoma.

The gene calls are TRBV5-8 and TRBJ1-1, with TRBD1 matching over 7 bases. This CDR3 has 14 amino acids. The junction had 6 bases not matched to a gene; V was cut back by 5 bases and J by 2 bases. Germline lookup yields CDR1 SGHTS and CDR2 YDEGEE. This CDR3 reads CASSPGQINTEAFF. For the CDR3, the DNA is TGTGCCAGCAGTCCGGGACAGATCAACACTGAAGCTTTCTTT.

V usage is TRBV9 and J usage is TRBJ2-3; 10 bases map to TRBD2. The junction had 10 bases not matched to a gene; V was cut back by 3 bases and J by 6 bases. Germline CDR1 and CDR2: SGDLS and YYNGEE. The length of the CDR3 is 16 residues. The CDR3 nucleotides are TGTGCCAGCAGCGCCCTATTTAGCGGGGGGCCGGATACGCAGTATTTT. It specifies CASSALFSGGPDTQYF.

The CDR3: CASSGGGEETQYF. CDR3 coding DNA: TGTGCCAGCAGTGGGGGGGGAGAGGAGACCCAGTACTTC. V usage is TRBV2 and J usage is TRBJ2-5; 7 nucleotides match TRBD2. This CDR3 is 13 amino acids long. Trimming cost V 4 bases and J 5 bases; bases outside gene matches: 4. The germline V gene encodes CDR1 SNHLY and CDR2 FYNNEI.

The chain carries TRBV19 and TRBJ2-5; D might be TRBD1 (5 bases). The V gene's germline CDR1 is LNHDA and CDR2 SQIVND (reference sequence). The CDR3 runs 14 residues. Trimming pared 3 bases from V and 5 bases from J, leaving 13 bases between. In DNA, the CDR3 is TGTGCCAGTAGTATCCAGACAGATCGGGAGACCCAGTACTTC. Translated, it gives CASSIQTDRETQYF.

The chain has TRBV5-7 and TRBJ1-3; no definite D call. TRBV5-7 counts as an open reading frame of uncertain function. Trimming took off 0 bases at V and 0 bases at J, with 13 bases between the two ends. This CDR3 has 17 residues. CDR3 residues: CASSLDGYPSSGNTIYF. DNA of the CDR3: TGTGCCAGCAGCTTGGATGGCTACCCCAGCTCTGGAAACACCATATATTTT.

This clone was observed a single time. This chain joins TRBV7-2 and TRBJ2-2; TRBD1 or TRBD2 may be the D gene (7 bases each). The CDR3 length is 15 residues. Germline V CDR1 and CDR2: SGHTA, FQGNSA. The V gene lost 5 bases and the J gene lost 2 bases, with 12 bases spanning the gap. Here the CDR3 reads CASSPGGANTGELFF. The CDR3 nucleotides are TGTGCCAGCAGCCCAGGGGGGGCAAACACCGGGGAGCTGTTTTTT.

The chain is built from TRBV2 and TRBJ1-2; unclear D gene. CDR3 size: 15 residues. Germline values: CDR1 SNHLY, CDR2 FYNNEI. V gave up 3 bases and J gave up 6 bases, with 17 bases separating them. The CDR3 DNA reads as TGTGCCAGCAGTGAGGTTTGGGAGGCTGAGAATGGCTACACCTTC. Its protein product is CASSEVWEAENGYTF.

This clone was seen more than once but under ten times. This chain connects TRBV25-1 to TRBJ1-4; the D gene is possibly TRBD1 (5 bases). The germline V and J ends were trimmed by 4 bases and 8 bases, with 14 bases remaining between them. The germline gives CDR1 MGHDK, CDR2 SYGVNS. The CDR3 loop spans 14 amino acids. The CDR3 region has the DNA TGTGCCAGCAGTGTACAGCGGGGGGAGGAAAAACTGTTTTTT. Protein sequence: CASSVQRGEEKLFF.

V is TRBV6-6 and J is TRBJ1-1, with 8 bases fitting TRBD1. The CDR3 loop spans 14 amino acids. The germline V gene has CDR1 MNHNY and CDR2 SVGAGI (reference sequence). The V and J ends lost 3 bases and 2 bases, in that order; junction bases with no gene match: 2. CDR3 coding DNA: TGTGCCAGCAGTTATACAGGGGGTAACACTGAAGCTTTCTTT. This encodes CASSYTGGNTEAFF.

The chain joins TRBV2 to TRBJ2-1; 7 nucleotides agree with TRBD2. Germline loops: CDR1 SNHLY, CDR2 FYNNEI. The CDR3 is 16 residues long. After removal of 2 bases from V and 4 bases from J, the junction contained 8 bases not matched to a gene. CDR3 DNA sequence: TGTGCCAGCAGTGAAACCTTGCGGGGGATATACAATGAGCAGTTCTTC. It specifies CASSETLRGIYNEQFF.

The chain carries TRBV30 and TRBJ2-7; weak D call: TRBD1 (6 bases). The CDR3 is 12 residues long. Germline CDR1 is GTSNPN and CDR2 is SVGIG (reference sequence). V was cut by 3 bases and J by 6 bases, with 12 bases left in between. This chain's CDR3 is CAWRNTGSEQYF. Here the CDR3 DNA reads TGTGCCTGGAGGAATACAGGGTCCGAGCAGTACTTC.

The V gene is TRBV6-5, the J gene TRBJ2-3; D not resolved. The CDR3 runs to 12 residues. Trimming stripped 4 bases from V and 6 bases from J, with 8 bases between. Germline V gene sequence: CDR1 MNHEY, CDR2 SVGAGI. CDR3 nucleotides: TGTGCCAGCAGTTCCCCCCTTGATACGCAGTATTTT. Its translation is CASSSPLDTQYF.

This chain connects TRBV18 to TRBJ1-1; D is uncertain. Germline lookup yields CDR1 KGHSH and CDR2 LQKENI. The CDR3 has 14 residues. Trimming removed 3 bases from V and 1 base from J, with 9 bases in between. DNA of the CDR3: TGTGCCAGCTCACCTGTTCGGTGGAACACTGAAGCTTTCTTT. Encoded protein: CASSPVRWNTEAFF.

The chain links TRBV11-1 to TRBJ2-1; 10 positions match TRBD1. V was pared by 5 bases and J by 7 bases, with 5 bases of the junction left unmatched. CDR1 is SGHAT and CDR2 is FQDESV in the germline V gene (reference sequence). The CDR3 runs 14 residues. CDR3 DNA: TGTGCCAGCAGCCGAGACAGGGGGCTGAATGAGCAGTTCTTC. It codes for CASSRDRGLNEQFF.

This clone was found once. An end of the junction does not agree with germline; a read error may underlie this. This chain connects TRBV4-3 to TRBJ1-1; no clear D gene. Germline V gene lookup returns CDR1 LGHNA and CDR2 YSLEER. This CDR3 contains 18 residues. The CDR3 region is CASRQGMRAGDPRTEAFF. The CDR3 bases are TGCGCCAGCAGACAAGGTATGAGGGCAGGCGACCCGAGAACTGAAGCTTTCTTT.

This clone appeared a few times. The chain recombines TRBV7-2 with TRBJ1-5; 12 nucleotides match TRBD1. V was clipped by 5 bases and J by 5 bases; unmatched bases: 4. The germline gives CDR1 SGHTA, CDR2 FQGNSA. The CDR3 spans 15 residues. The CDR3 bases are TGTGCCAGCAGCCCCGGGACAGGGGGCTATCAGCCCCAGCATTTT. The encoded protein is CASSPGTGGYQPQHF.

The chain links TRBV19 to TRBJ1-6; 7 bases fit TRBD1. Germline V lookup: CDR1 LNHDA, CDR2 SQIVND (reference sequence). V shed 6 bases and J 6 bases; nucleotides not matched to a gene: 11. This CDR3 spans 16 amino acids. The CDR3 spells CASRGGRQGGNSPLHF. In nucleotides, the CDR3 is TGTGCCAGTAGGGGAGGCCGACAGGGAGGTAATTCACCCCTCCACTTT.

The genes are TRBV5-1 and TRBJ2-7; TRBD1 might be the D (6 bases). The germline gives CDR1 SGHRS, CDR2 YFSETQ. Trimming took off 5 bases at V and 0 bases at J, with 15 bases between the two ends. This CDR3 has 15 amino acids. This chain's CDR3 is CASRKGGSVSYEQYF. The DNA of the CDR3 is TGCGCCAGCAGAAAAGGGGGTTCTGTCTCCTACGAGCAGTACTTC.

The gene calls are TRBV7-3 and TRBJ1-2; D not certain. Germline lookup yields CDR1 SGHTA and CDR2 FQGTGA. The V gene lost 0 bases and the J gene lost 6 bases, with 8 bases spanning the gap. CDR3 length: 13 amino acids. CDR3 loop: CASSLTGYDGYTF. The CDR3 DNA is TGTGCCAGCAGCTTAACGGGTTACGATGGCTACACCTTC.